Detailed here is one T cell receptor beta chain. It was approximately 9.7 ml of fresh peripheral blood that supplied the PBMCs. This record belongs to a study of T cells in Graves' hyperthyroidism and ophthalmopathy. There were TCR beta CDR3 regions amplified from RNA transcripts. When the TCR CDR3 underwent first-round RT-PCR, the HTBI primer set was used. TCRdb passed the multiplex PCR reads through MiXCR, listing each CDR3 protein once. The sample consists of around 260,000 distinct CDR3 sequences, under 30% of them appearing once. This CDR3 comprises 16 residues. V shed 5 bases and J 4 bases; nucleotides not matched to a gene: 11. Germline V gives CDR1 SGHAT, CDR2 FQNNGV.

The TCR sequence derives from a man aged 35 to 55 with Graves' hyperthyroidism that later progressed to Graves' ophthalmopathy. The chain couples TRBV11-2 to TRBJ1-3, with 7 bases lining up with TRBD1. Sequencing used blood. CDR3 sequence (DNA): TGTGCCAGCAGCGCCGGGACAGTCTTTACGGGAAACACCATATATTTT. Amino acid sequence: CASSAGTVFTGNTIYF.